These 17 T cell receptor beta chains were sequenced from one sample in a study of graft-versus-host responses after intestinal transplantation. Method: immunoSEQ multiplex PCR; TCRdb's copy keeps in-frame clones and lacks some. Of 9,000 to 13,000 clones listed, under 40% are singletons. Sequencing was performed on alloreactive CD4+ T cells from a mixed lymphocyte reaction culture, taken before transplantation. As to subset: CFSE-low proliferating T cells sorted from approximately 6-day pre-transplant mixed lymphocyte reaction (GvH or HvG direction). These receptors were taken from a human patient who was an organ donor for intestinal transplantation.

The chain employs TRBV11-3 and TRBJ2-6; no clear D. The V gene's germline CDR1 is SGHNT and CDR2 YENEEA. Trimming took 1 base from V and 0 from J, leaving 4 bases between them. This CDR3 is built from 15 residues. This CDR3 reads CASSLGGSGANVLTF. The CDR3 DNA reads as TGTGCCAGCAGCTTAGGCGGCTCTGGGGCCAACGTCCTGACTTTC.

This clone was seen more than once but under ten times. The V gene is TRBV7-2, the J gene TRBJ1-2; the D gene is possibly TRBD1 (5 bases). V dropped 5 bases and J dropped 6 bases, with 19 bases sitting between them. The germline gives CDR1 SGHTA, CDR2 FQGNSA. The CDR3 runs to 15 residues. CDR3 in DNA: TGTGCCAGCAGCCCGCCCGGGGGAGCTTGGGATGGCTACACCTTC. Translating it yields CASSPPGGAWDGYTF.

This clone has only a few counts. The chain uses TRBV6-1 and TRBJ1-3; D unresolved. Trimming took 6 bases from V and 1 from J, leaving 7 bases between them. The CDR3 totals 13 residues. CDR1 MNHNS and CDR2 SASEGT come from the germline V gene. The CDR3, as DNA: TGTGCCAGCAGGCGGGAGTCTGGAAACACCATATATTTT. Protein: CASRRESGNTIYF.

A few counts support this clone. J is TRBJ2-2 and V is TRBV5-5; 9 bases align to TRBD2. CDR1 is SGHKS and CDR2 is YYEKEE in the germline V gene (reference sequence). V gave up 4 bases and J gave up 5 bases; unmatched junction bases: 6. This CDR3 spans 15 amino acids. The CDR3 loop reads CASSVGAGGTGELFF. DNA for the CDR3: TGTGCCAGCAGCGTTGGGGCGGGAGGGACCGGGGAGCTGTTTTTT. The full variable domain, with the rest looked up from reference TRBV5-5 and TRBJ2-2, is DAGVTQSPTHLIKTRGQQVTLRCSPISGHKSVSWYQQVLGQGPQFIFQYYEKEERGRGNFPDRFSARQFPNYSSELNVNALLLGDSALYLCASSVGAGGTGELFFGEGSRLTVL.

The sample holds a few counts of this clone. The chain employs TRBV27 and TRBJ2-2; 13 bases agree with TRBD2. Germline-derived CDR1 and CDR2 are MNHEY and SMNVEV (reference sequence). V trimming: 6 bases; J trimming: 4 bases; junction bases outside the gene matches: 11. This CDR3 spans 18 amino acids. The CDR3 region has the DNA TGTGCCAGCAGGGGACTAGCGGGGAGGGTTTCGACCACCGGGGAGCTGTTTTTT. This encodes CASRGLAGRVSTTGELFF.

The chain is built from TRBV28 and TRBJ2-7; no clear D gene. The germline gives CDR1 MDHEN, CDR2 SYDVKM. This CDR3 has 11 amino acids. The V gene lost 5 bases and the J gene lost 6 bases, with 8 bases spanning the gap. CDR3 in DNA: TGTGCCAGCAGTCGGTTTAGCGAGCAGTACTTC. Translation: CASSRFSEQYF.

The genes are TRBV4-1 and TRBJ1-5; a weak D match, TRBD1 (6 bases). CDR1 and CDR2 (germline): MGHRA, YSYEKL. CDR3 length equals 15 residues. Between the trimmed V and J ends, which lost 0 bases and 7 bases, there was a span of 13 bases. In DNA, the CDR3 is TGCGCCAGCAGCCAAGACCAGGGGTGGCTCCAGCCCCAGCATTTT. Amino acid sequence: CASSQDQGWLQPQHF.

A note on this clone: Germline is not matched at one junction end, which may reflect a read error. The CDR3, as DNA: TGTGCCAGCAGCTTGGCCGGCGGGGTCACAGATACGCAGTATTTT. Translation: CASSLAGGVTDTQYF. The chain couples TRBV5-1 to TRBJ2-3, with D tentatively TRBD2 (6 bases). CDR1 is SGHRS, CDR2 YFSETQ, per germline. The CDR3 extends over 15 amino acids.

The V and J genes are TRBV23-1 and TRBJ1-1; D is uncertain. TRBV23-1 is given ORF status, its function remaining uncertain. The CDR3 loop spans 14 amino acids. Trimming removed 1 base at V and 0 bases at J, with 6 bases between. DNA of the CDR3: TGCGCCAGCAGTCAATTACAGATGAACACTGAAGCTTTCTTT. It translates to CASSQLQMNTEAFF.

This clone was observed a few times. The chain is built from TRBV6-6 and TRBJ1-1; D remains unclear. Trimming left V 6 bases short and J 3 bases short, with 11 bases between. CDR1 MNHNY and CDR2 SVGAGI come from the germline V gene (reference sequence). The CDR3 consists of 13 residues. The chain's CDR3 is CASRLYPYTEAFF. The CDR3 DNA reads TGTGCCAGCAGACTATACCCTTACACTGAAGCTTTCTTT.

By sample fraction, this clone is medium-sized. The chain employs TRBV30 and TRBJ1-2, with TRBD1 matching 8 bases. Germline CDR1 reads GTSNPN; CDR2 reads SVGIG (reference sequence). The CDR3 has 13 residues. Trimming cost V 0 bases and J 5 bases; bases outside gene matches: 2. Written as DNA, the CDR3 is TGTGCCTGGAGTGTTAACAGGGGGTATGGCTACACCTTC. Amino acid sequence: CAWSVNRGYGYTF.

By share, this clone ranks as medium-sized (0.01 to 0.1%). V gene TRBV6-5 combines with J gene TRBJ1-6; D call uncertain. The germline V and J ends were trimmed by 0 bases and 8 bases, with 11 bases remaining between them. This CDR3 is 15 amino acids long. The V gene's germline CDR1 is MNHEY and CDR2 SVGAGI. The CDR3 DNA follows: TGTGCCAGCAGTTACTCGAGGTGGGGAGATTCACCCCTCCACTTT. Amino acid sequence: CASSYSRWGDSPLHF.

The chain carries TRBV9 and TRBJ1-4; D might be TRBD1 (6 bases). CDR3 size: 18 residues. CDR1 and CDR2 from the germline V gene are SGDLS and YYNGEE. V shed 3 bases and J shed 3 bases, with 21 bases lying between them. The DNA of the CDR3 is TGTGCCAGCAGCGCCCTGAGGGGGGGGGCAGGGGCTAATGAAAAACTGTTTTTT. This codes for CASSALRGGAGANEKLFF.

This clone has just a few counts. The chain joins TRBV30 to TRBJ1-1; unclear D gene. This CDR3 has 12 residues. Germline V gene sequence: CDR1 GTSNPN, CDR2 SVGIG (reference sequence). V was pared by 2 bases and J by 3 bases, with 7 bases between. CDR3 DNA: TGTGCCTGGAGTACGGGTCACACTGAAGCTTTCTTT. Amino acid sequence: CAWSTGHTEAFF.

The chain employs TRBV19 and TRBJ2-4, with D possibly matching TRBD1 (6 bases). Trimming removed 3 bases at V and 4 bases at J, with 16 bases between. This CDR3 is built from 16 residues. CDR1 LNHDA and CDR2 SQIVND come from the germline V gene (reference sequence). The CDR3 DNA is TGTGCCAGTAGTATTTGGGCAGGGGACCATAAAAACATTCAGTACTTC. As protein: CASSIWAGDHKNIQYF.

The V gene is TRBV6-1, the J gene TRBJ2-7, with 11 bases identical to TRBD1. The ends lost 6 bases at V and 3 bases at J; junction bases unmatched: 4. Germline-derived CDR1 and CDR2 are MNHNS and SASEGT. The CDR3 has 14 residues. The CDR3 sequence: CASSRTGGLYEQYF. CDR3 DNA: TGTGCCAGCAGCCGGACAGGGGGCCTCTACGAGCAGTACTTC.

This clone is medium-sized (0.01 to 0.1%) by share. The chain recombines TRBV12-2 with TRBJ2-1; the D call in the table, TRBD2, was not verified against the DNA. TRBV12-2 is designated a pseudogene. CDR3 size: 16 residues. This CDR3 reads CASRLDPSGGYNEQFF. In nucleotides, the CDR3 is TGTGCAAGTCGCTTAGATCCTAGCGGGGGCTACAATGAGCAGTTCTTC.